This T cell receptor (beta chain) is drawn from a study of T cells in Graves' hyperthyroidism and ophthalmopathy. On the study more broadly: Once the initial diagnosis was made, peripheral blood was obtained before any treatment.

Study results and caveats: Ophthalmopathy was identified by the model a median about 6 months ahead of onset. Expanded thyroid clonotypes (above 0.001) were mostly also found in blood.

The CDR3 has 14 amino acids. Germline CDR1 is SEHNR and CDR2 is FQNEAQ (reference sequence). Researchers took RNA transcripts and amplified the TCR beta CDR3 regions from them. First-round RT-PCR with HTBI primers amplified the TCR CDR3 region. From the multiplex PCR reads, TCRdb called clonotypes with MiXCR, one entry per CDR3 protein. The top ten hold roughly two fifths of the sample, which has 300,000 to 400,000 distinct CDR3 sequences, approximately 18% seen once. Turning to this clonotype: Its antigen is unidentified. A read error may explain this, as a much larger clone is one base away.

Patients having uncontrolled infection, another autoimmune disease, pregnancy or lactation were not included. V and J are TRBV7-9 and TRBJ2-2; perhaps TRBD2 as D (5 bases). Material for sequencing was blood. The receptor comes from a man younger than 35 with Graves' ophthalmopathy. DNA for the CDR3: TGTGCCAGCGGTCTTCAGGCGTCTACCGGGGAGCAGTTTTTT. It translates to CASGLQASTGEQFF.